The rows below give T cell receptor beta chains drawn from one sample of a study of shared clonotypes between healthy human individuals. Method: immunoSEQ multiplex PCR; TCRdb's copy keeps in-frame clones and lacks some. The repertoire holds about 1 million clones, with more than 60% as singletons. Sequenced: memory CD4+ T cells sorted from blood. These receptors originate from a man aged 18 to 35 in good health. Both conserved end residues are part of each CDR3. D genes are given only for firm matches. Only some rows state a clone size, as once, few, many or a class for expanded clones.

v_call	d_call	j_call	clone_size	cdr3_nt	cdr3_aa
TRBV28	NA	TRBJ1-4	NA	TGTGCCAGCAGCATCACTGGCGAAAAACTGTTTTTT	CASSITGEKLFF
TRBV6-5	TRBD2	TRBJ2-7	NA	TGTGCCAGCAGTTACTTACTAGCGGGAGGGCCGAGGGAGCAGTACTTC	CASSYLLAGGPREQYF
TRBV30	NA	TRBJ2-1	NA	TGTGCCTGGGTCCGAGACAGCCGATACAATGAGCAGTTCTTC	CAWVRDSRYNEQFF
TRBV30	NA	TRBJ1-1	NA	TGTGCCTGGACCTCCGACTTCATGAACACTGAAGCTTTCTTT	CAWTSDFMNTEAFF
TRBV9	TRBD1	TRBJ2-1	few	TGTGCCAGCAGTGGTATAGCAGGGGGCGTACAGCAGTTCTTC	CASSGIAGGVQQFF
TRBV5-1	NA	TRBJ2-3	NA	TGCGCCAGCTTCTCCGGCCCCGGGGGTACGACAGATACGCAGTATTTT	CASFSGPGGTTDTQYF
TRBV18	NA	TRBJ2-7	once	TGTGCCAGCTCACCAGGGCCGCTCAAGGGGTACGAGCAGTACTTC	CASSPGPLKGYEQYF
TRBV5-1	TRBD1	TRBJ1-6	once	TGCGCCAGCAGTCTTCGACAGGGAGATAATTCACCCCTCCACTTT	CASSLRQGDNSPLHF
TRBV7-2	NA	TRBJ2-2	NA	TGTGCCAGCAGCTTAGACCCAGGGAACACCGGGGAGCTGTTTTTT	CASSLDPGNTGELFF
TRBV6-1	NA	TRBJ1-5	NA	TGTGCCAGCTACCGACAGGCGGGGTCCAATCAGCCCCAGCATTTT	CASYRQAGSNQPQHF
TRBV7-3	NA	TRBJ2-5	NA	TGTGCCAGCAGCTTGAGCAGGGAAGAGACCCAGTACTTC	CASSLSREETQYF
TRBV5-6	NA	TRBJ2-5	NA	TGTGCCAGCAGCTTGTCGCCAGGGACAGAGACCCAGTACTTC	CASSLSPGTETQYF
TRBV30	NA	TRBJ2-7	NA	TGTGCCTGGTGCCAACGCTCAGGGTACGAGCAGTACTTC	CAWCQRSGYEQYF
TRBV7-2	NA	TRBJ1-6	NA	TGTGCCAGCAGCTTAGGGTCAGGGCGGGGTAATTCACCCCTCCACTTT	CASSLGSGRGNSPLHF
TRBV19	NA	TRBJ1-1	once	TGTGCCAGTAGTATACAGGGATCGACTGAAGCTTTCTTT	CASSIQGSTEAFF
TRBV2	NA	TRBJ1-1	NA	TGTGCCAGCAGTGAACGCCGGGAGGGAACTGAAGCTTTCTTT	CASSERREGTEAFF
TRBV19	NA	TRBJ1-2	NA	TGTGCCAGTAGTATAGACGACAGGATGGGTTATGGCTACACCTTC	CASSIDDRMGYGYTF
TRBV7-9	TRBD1	TRBJ1-4	NA	TGTGCCAGCAGTCGGCCTCAGACAGGGAGCGAAAAACTGTTTTTT	CASSRPQTGSEKLFF
TRBV4-2	NA	TRBJ1-5	NA	TGTGCCAGCAGCCAAGATTGGAATAGCAATCAGCCCCAGCATTTT	CASSQDWNSNQPQHF
TRBV7-2	NA	TRBJ1-6	NA	TGTGCCAGCAGCTTAGCGGGTAGGGGAGACCCCCTCCACTTT	CASSLAGRGDPLHF
TRBV7-2	NA	TRBJ2-5	NA	TGTGCCAGCAGCCGGGGCTTCGGGACCACCAAAGAGACCCAGTACTTC	CASSRGFGTTKETQYF
TRBV4-3	NA	TRBJ1-6	NA	TGCGCCAGCAGCCAAGAACAGGGTTCACCCCTCCACTTT	CASSQEQGSPLHF
TRBV19	TRBD2	TRBJ2-1	few	TGTGCCAGTATGCCGGGACTAGCGGGTTTTGAGCAGTTCTTC	CASMPGLAGFEQFF
TRBV6-1	TRBD2	TRBJ2-4	NA	TGTGCCAGCAGACTAGCGGGGGAAAACATTCAGTACTTC	CASRLAGENIQYF
TRBV11-2	NA	TRBJ2-7	NA	TGTGCCAGCAGCTTAGACAGTCCAAGGGAGCAGTACTTC	CASSLDSPREQYF
TRBV28	NA	TRBJ2-5	many	TGTGCCAGCAGTTTATGGATAACAGGTTGGGCGACACCGCGTGAGACCCAGTACTTC	CASSLWITGWATPRETQYF
TRBV6-6	NA	TRBJ1-3	NA	TGTGCCAGCATGAGGTCAGGTTCTGGAAACACCATATATTTT	CASMRSGSGNTIYF
TRBV28	TRBD1	TRBJ2-1	NA	TGTGCCAGCAGTTATAGGGGACAGGGGTACAATGAGCAGTTCTTC	CASSYRGQGYNEQFF
TRBV7-2	NA	TRBJ1-5	NA	TGTGCCAGCAGCCGGGAGGGATATAGCAATCAGCCCCAGCATTTT	CASSREGYSNQPQHF
TRBV5-5	NA	TRBJ2-5	NA	TGTGCCAGCAGCTTGAGTCAGGGTAGCGAGACCCAGTACTTC	CASSLSQGSETQYF
TRBV6-6	NA	TRBJ2-2	NA	TGTGCCAGCACCAAAAGGGGGGAAACCGGGGAGCTGTTTTTT	CASTKRGETGELFF
TRBV11-2	TRBD2	TRBJ2-7	NA	TGTGCCAGCAGCTGGGGGGGCTCCTACGAGCAGTACTTC	CASSWGGSYEQYF
TRBV2	TRBD2	TRBJ2-3	few	TGTGCCAGCAGTAACAAGCGGGAGGTTACGCAGTATTTT	CASSNKREVTQYF
TRBV6-6	TRBD2	TRBJ2-7	NA	TGTGCCAGCAGTTCGACTAGCGGGGTAAGGGAGCAGTACTTC	CASSSTSGVREQYF
TRBV28	NA	TRBJ2-7	few	TGTGCCAGCACCAAAACAGGGATCTACGAGCAGTACTTC	CASTKTGIYEQYF
TRBV2	NA	TRBJ1-2	NA	TGTGCCAGCAGTGATAACGGCTATGGCTACACCTTC	CASSDNGYGYTF
TRBV7-9	TRBD2	TRBJ2-3	NA	TGTGCCAGCAGCACGGGACTAGCGGGGTCTTCAGATACGCAGTATTTT	CASSTGLAGSSDTQYF
TRBV10-1	TRBD1	TRBJ1-6	few	TGCGCCAGCAGTGAGGGGACAGGGAACCAACCCCTCCACTTT	CASSEGTGNQPLHF
TRBV2	TRBD1	TRBJ2-2	once	TGTGCCAGCAGTGAAGGGGACAGGGCGATAACCGGGGAGCTGTTTTTT	CASSEGDRAITGELFF
TRBV28	NA	TRBJ1-6	few	TGTGCCAGCAGTTACCCGCCATCACCCCTCCACTTT	CASSYPPSPLHF
TRBV2	TRBD2	TRBJ2-2	NA	TGTGCCAGTCTAGCGGGGGGAGTTACCGGGGAGCTGTTTTTT	CASLAGGVTGELFF
TRBV5-6	TRBD2	TRBJ2-5	NA	TGTGCCAGCAGCTTTGGGACTAGCGGGAGGGGGGAGACCCAGTACTTC	CASSFGTSGRGETQYF